This T cell receptor beta chain stems from a study of CDR3 diversity in severe acne. The germline V and J ends were trimmed by 0 bases and 0 bases, with 11 bases remaining between them. The CDR3 is made up of 16 amino acids. Germline assignment: CDR1 LNHNV and CDR2 YYDKDF (reference sequence). TCRdb re-analysed the PCR reads in MiXCR, keeping a single row per CDR3 protein. The table lists almost 85,000 distinct CDR3 sequences, roughly 51% of them singletons. This clonotype was sampled from a male donor in good health, without acne. The V and J genes are TRBV15 and TRBJ2-5, with unresolved D. The source material was blood. CDR3 in DNA: TGTGCCACCAGCAGAGATGGGCAGGAGAACCAAGAGACCCAGTACTTC. This codes for CATSRDGQENQETQYF.